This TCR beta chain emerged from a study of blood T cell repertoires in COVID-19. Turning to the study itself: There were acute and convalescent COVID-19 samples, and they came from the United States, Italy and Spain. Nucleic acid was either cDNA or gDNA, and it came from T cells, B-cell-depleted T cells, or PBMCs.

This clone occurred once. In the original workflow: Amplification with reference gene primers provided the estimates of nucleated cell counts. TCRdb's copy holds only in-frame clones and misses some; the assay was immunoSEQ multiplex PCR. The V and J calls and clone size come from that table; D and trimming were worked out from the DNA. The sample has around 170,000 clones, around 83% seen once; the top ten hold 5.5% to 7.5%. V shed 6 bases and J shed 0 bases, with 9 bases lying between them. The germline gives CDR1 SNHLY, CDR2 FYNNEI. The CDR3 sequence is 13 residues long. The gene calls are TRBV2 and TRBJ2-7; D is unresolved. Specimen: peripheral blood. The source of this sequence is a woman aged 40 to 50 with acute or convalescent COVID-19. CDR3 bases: TGTGCCAGCAGGGAAAATTACTCCTACGAGCAGTACTTC. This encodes CASRENYSYEQYF.